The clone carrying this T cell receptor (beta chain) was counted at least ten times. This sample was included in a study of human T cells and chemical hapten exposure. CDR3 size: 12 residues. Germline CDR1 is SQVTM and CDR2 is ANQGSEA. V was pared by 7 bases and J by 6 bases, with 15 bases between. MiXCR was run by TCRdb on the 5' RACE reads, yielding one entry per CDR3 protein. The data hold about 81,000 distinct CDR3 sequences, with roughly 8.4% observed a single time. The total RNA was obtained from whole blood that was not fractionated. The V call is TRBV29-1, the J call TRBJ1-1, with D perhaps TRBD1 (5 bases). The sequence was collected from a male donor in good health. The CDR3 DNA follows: TGCAGCGCCAGGGAGGGGCAAGCTGAAGCTTTCTTT. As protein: CSAREGQAEAFF.